This T cell receptor beta chain is from a study of T cell responses to AZD1222 COVID-19 vaccine. V was cut by 5 bases and J by 9 bases, with 8 bases left in between. The germline V gene encodes CDR1 SEHNR and CDR2 FQNEAQ (reference sequence). CDR3 length: 11 residues. Method: immunoSEQ multiplex PCR; TCRdb's copy keeps in-frame clones and lacks some. The repertoire holds 130,000 to 150,000 clones, with 88% as singletons. The study's findings and limits: At 160-218 and 743-854, vaccine-associated CD4 TCRs were dominant, and they spanned spike. A rise in Spike-specific TCR breadth and depth followed two AZD1222 doses. Researchers took repertoire samples only after the peak T cell response had come. Clonal diversity was possibly underestimated, and the donors were mostly white British, with more females.

As regards this clone: Its specificity is not known.

This sequence was found in an adult who received the MenACWY meningococcal vaccine as a control. The chain couples TRBV7-9 to TRBJ2-1; D may be TRBD1 or TRBD2 (5 bases each). Material: peripheral blood, obtained 28 days after the second dose of the MenACWY control vaccine. CDR3 loop: CASSPGSEQFF. DNA of the CDR3: TGTGCCAGCAGCCCAGGGAGTGAGCAGTTCTTC.